This T cell receptor (beta chain) was sequenced in a study of T cell responses to AZD1222 COVID-19 vaccine. Profiled with immunoSEQ multiplex PCR; TCRdb holds only in-frame clones, not every one. The data show over 100,000 clones, with 88% seen just once and 10% to 15% held by the top ten. This clone appeared once. Its cognate antigen is unknown. General study results and limits: Regions 160-218 and 743-854 held dominance among vaccine-associated CD4 TCRs, which spanned spike. In all cases, repertoires were sampled only after the peak T cell response.

Per germline, CDR1 MRHNA and CDR2 SNTAGT. V shed 5 bases and J shed 2 bases, with 11 bases lying between them. The CDR3 is 14 amino acids. The rearrangement joins TRBV6-4 to TRBJ2-3, with a tentative D call TRBD2 (6 bases). Sequenced here: peripheral blood, sampled on day 0 of MenACWY control vaccination. The TCR was taken from an adult in good health. DNA of the CDR3: TGTGCCAGCAGTCAGGACTATCCCACAGATACGCAGTATTTT. Translation: CASSQDYPTDTQYF.